These 14 T cell receptor beta chains originate from one sample sequenced in a study of blood T cell repertoires in COVID-19. Produced via immunoSEQ multiplex PCR; TCRdb's table is partial and in-frame only. There are 49,000 or so clones in the sample; 80% to 85% occur only once, and around 7% lies in the top ten. The sample consisted of peripheral blood. Source of these receptors: a man in his sixties with active COVID-19.

This clone has a single count. The gene calls are TRBV5-6 and TRBJ1-1; weak D call: TRBD1 (5 bases). The CDR3 consists of 17 residues. Germline V gene sequence: CDR1 SGHDT, CDR2 YYEEEE. Trimming removed 0 bases from V and 3 bases from J, with 18 bases in between. CDR3 in amino acids: CASSLGRGQGRDTEAFF. In DNA, the CDR3 is TGTGCCAGCAGCTTGGGAAGGGGTCAGGGTCGTGACACTGAAGCTTTCTTT.

This rearrangement joins TRBV9 to TRBJ2-3, with 9 bases lining up with TRBD2. The CDR3 has 16 amino acids. CDR1 is SGDLS and CDR2 is YYNGEE in the germline V gene. Losses at the gene ends were 0 bases for V and 3 bases for J; bases not matched to a gene: 5. The CDR3 bases are TGTGCCAGCAGCGTAGCCAGCGGGGGGCGGACAGATACGCAGTATTTT. It encodes CASSVASGGRTDTQYF.

This chain links TRBV28 with TRBJ2-7; weak D call: TRBD1 (5 bases). V was cut by 9 bases and J by 1 base, with 13 bases left in between. CDR3 length: 13 residues. CDR1 is MDHEN, CDR2 SYDVKM, per germline. The CDR3 sequence is CASSPDSSYEQYF. The CDR3 nucleotides read TGTGCCAGTTCTCCCGACAGTTCCTACGAGCAGTACTTC.

The chain couples TRBV18 to TRBJ2-7; no definite D call. CDR3 length: 11 amino acids. The V end was cut by 3 bases, the J end by 4 bases, with 4 bases between. Germline CDR1 is KGHSH and CDR2 is LQKENI. DNA for the CDR3: TGTGCCAGCTCACCCCCATACGAGCAGTACTTC. It encodes CASSPPYEQYF.

This chain joins TRBV10-3 and TRBJ2-1, with 14 positions matching TRBD2. The V gene's germline CDR1 is ENHRY and CDR2 SYGVKD. CDR3 length: 16 amino acids. V lost 10 bases, J lost 6 bases, and 11 bases stayed unmatched. CDR3 nucleotides: TGTGCCACCGGAAGGTCCGGGACTAGCGGGGGCAATGAGCAGTTCTTC. Its translation is CATGRSGTSGGNEQFF.

The J gene is TRBJ2-5, the V gene TRBV7-2; TRBD1 matches at 10 bases. V shed 3 bases, J shed 5 bases, and the junction held 9 bases outside the gene matches. CDR1 is SGHTA, CDR2 FQGNSA, per germline. The CDR3 consists of 16 residues. The CDR3 loop is CASSLYTGTGVETQYF. The DNA for the CDR3 is TGTGCCAGCAGCTTGTACACCGGGACAGGGGTGGAGACCCAGTACTTC.

This clone turned up a few times. The rearrangement uses TRBV29-1 and TRBJ2-7; 10 nucleotides line up with TRBD2. After removal of 5 bases from V and 4 bases from J, the junction contained 5 bases not matched to a gene. The CDR3 contains 13 residues. The germline V gene has CDR1 SQVTM and CDR2 ANQGSEA. CDR3 DNA sequence: TGCAGCGTTTCTAGCGGGAGAGAGTACGAGCAGTACTTC. Its translation: CSVSSGREYEQYF.

The chain recombines TRBV27 with TRBJ2-1; a weak D match, TRBD2 (5 bases). The CDR3 has 14 amino acids. The ends were cut back, 10 bases at V and 0 bases at J, with 13 bases in the middle. The germline V gene has CDR1 MNHEY and CDR2 SMNVEV (reference sequence). CDR3 sequence (DNA): TGTGCCACCAGCTTGGACTTCTCCTACAATGAGCAGTTCTTC. It is translated as CATSLDFSYNEQFF.

The chain links TRBV9 to TRBJ2-3, with D tentatively TRBD1 (5 bases). V lost 4 bases and J lost 2, with 17 bases in between. CDR1 and CDR2 (germline): SGDLS, YYNGEE. CDR3 size: 16 residues. The CDR3 loop is CASSQTSGPPTDTQYF. DNA for the CDR3: TGTGCCAGCAGCCAAACATCAGGGCCTCCCACAGATACGCAGTATTTT.

V gene TRBV28 combines with J gene TRBJ2-1; tentative D call: TRBD1 (5 bases). With 1 base removed from V and 7 bases from J, the gap between germline ends came to 11 bases. The CDR3 length is 14 residues. Germline CDR1 and CDR2: MDHEN and SYDVKM. In nucleotides, the CDR3 is TGTGCCAGCAGTTTATATCCAGGGAAAAATGAGCAGTTCTTC. It yields the protein CASSLYPGKNEQFF. The whole variable domain, filled in from reference TRBV28 and TRBJ2-1, reads DVKVTQSSRYLVKRTGEKVFLECVQDMDHENMFWYRQDPGLGLRLIYFSYDVKMKEKGDIPEGYSVSREKKERFSLILESASTNQTSMYLCASSLYPGKNEQFFGPGTRLTVL.

The chain joins TRBV4-3 to TRBJ2-1; D gene ambiguous. Germline lookup yields CDR1 LGHNA and CDR2 YSLEER. Trimming removed 1 base at V and 4 bases at J, with 5 bases between. The CDR3 contains 13 residues. Here the CDR3 DNA reads TGCGCCAGCAGCCAAGCGGGTTACAATGAGCAGTTCTTC. This sequence encodes CASSQAGYNEQFF.

The chain has TRBV2 and TRBJ2-4; TRBD2 agrees at 7 bases. Germline CDR1 reads SNHLY; CDR2 reads FYNNEI. Unmatched junction bases numbered 5, after V lost 6 bases and J lost 0 bases. The CDR3 spans 15 residues. For the CDR3, the DNA is TGTGCCAGCAGGCTGGGAGGGATAGCCAAAAACATTCAGTACTTC. It encodes CASRLGGIAKNIQYF.

The sample holds a few counts of this clone. This chain connects TRBV5-1 to TRBJ2-7; D is possibly TRBD2 (5 bases). V was pared by 2 bases and J by 3 bases, with 12 bases between. Germline-derived CDR1 and CDR2 are SGHRS and YFSETQ. There are 14 residues in the CDR3. The CDR3 reads CASSFVQRGYEQYF. The CDR3 DNA is TGCGCCAGCAGCTTCGTACAACGGGGCTACGAGCAGTACTTC.

V usage is TRBV21-1 and J usage is TRBJ1-2; TRBD1, the table's D call, lacks a check against the DNA. TRBV21-1 is given as a pseudogene. The length of the CDR3 is 14 residues. This chain's CDR3 is CASSFRDRNYGYTF. DNA for the CDR3: TGTGCCAGCAGCTTCCGGGACAGGAACTATGGCTACACCTTC.